What follows is one T cell receptor (beta chain) and its context. This clone's antigen is unknown. No base quality values were provided; no much bigger clone lies one nucleotide off. The CDR3 runs 14 residues from the cysteine to the phenylalanine. CDR3 DNA only is kept here, 42 bases in frame from base 1. Here V drops 0 bases and J drops 7 bases, and the junction holds 3 bases not matched to any gene. From a lookup of the germline V gene, CDR1 and CDR2 are LGHNA and YSLEER. The data derive from a study of shared clonotypes between healthy human individuals (dated by TCRdb to 2018 to 2021). Regarding the study in general: A few men and a couple of women, aged 18 to 49 years, made up the cohort. For each donor, CD4 naive and CD4 memory were each given three plates, CD8 naive was given two plates, and CD8 memory was given one plate. The study deeply sequenced blood TCR repertoires of about five healthy adults to estimate repertoire size and the extent of clonotype sharing between individuals. Different laboratories and diverse techniques were used to prepare libraries and sequence TCR repertoires, to increase sequencing depth and limit assay-specific biases. Each donor's leukapheresis produced roughly between roughly 0.85 and 9.5 billion PBMCs.

TCR CDR3 regions were amplified from genomic DNA by multiplex PCR using the deep immunoSEQ assay. Extracted genomic DNA from each cell subset was spread evenly across all wells of several immunoSEQ 96-well plates, with each plate serving as a replicate. For sorted subsets, roughly 190 ng of genomic DNA, equivalent to around 30,000 T cell genomes, went into each replicate PCR. The purified libraries were quantified using a Qubit 3.0 fluorometer, sized with a Bioanalyzer 2100, and then quantified again using the KAPA Library Quantification kit. Every immunoSEQ 96-well plate was sequenced on a separate single-read 150-cycle Illumina NextSeq 550 flow cell. As for how the authors treated the data: Because the immunoSEQ output held only junctional sequences and lacked quality scores, the filtering could not match the filtering applied to full-length reads. Sequences were annotated with PyIR, a Python wrapper for IgBLAST v1.9, using IMGT germline references to assign V/J genes and CDR3. Reads with weak V/J assignments (E-value above 1e-6), missing CDR3, stop codons, out-of-frame junctions, or ambiguous translated residues were removed. V3J clonotypes were defined as sequences sharing the same inferred V gene, J gene, and CDR3 amino acid sequence. The percentage overlap between two repertoires was calculated by dividing the number of shared unique clonotypes by the size of the smaller repertoire. Repertoire richness was assessed with RTK rarefaction, the Chao1 estimator, and Recon v2.1 estimates of unobserved clonotypes. OLGA was used to compute generation probabilities for all TCRbeta clonotypes that the gDNA method yielded from several donors. Here the immuneACCESS table is served through TCRdb, limited to in-frame sequences with V and J called. Missing clones are a known gap in these copies; in checked studies unresolved V genes cover under half, and the rest lacks a known reason. The V and J calls and clone size are taken from that table; D and trimming were inferred from the DNA. For this sample the table gives approximately 2.3 million clones, of which more than 85% were detected only once. The ten largest clonotypes hold about 0.39% of the sample.

The donors were healthy, HIV-negative adults who had no recently reported acute infections or vaccinations. All donors were Caucasian adults living in Nashville, Tennessee, USA. CD4+ T cells were enriched by magnetic negative selection; naive cells were then positively selected on CD45RA, and the negative fraction formed the memory subset. Blood was obtained by leukapheresis, after which PBMCs were separated by Ficoll-Histopaque density gradient centrifugation and cryopreserved in liquid nitrogen vapor phase. Purity and quantity of every magnetically sorted T cell population were checked by analytical flow cytometry. Genomic DNA was isolated from every sorted fraction and measured by UV absorbance on a Nanodrop 2000c. The full study reports these points: Pairwise subsampling indicated that sequencing depth was expected to affect the degree of clonotype sharing among donors. Higher generation probabilities were observed for clonotypes shared by all four sorted-subset donors than for non-shared clonotypes. Rarefaction of sorted-subset datasets indicated incomplete sequencing despite the large sequencing depth. Larger estimated clonotype richness was generally found for naive subsets than for memory subsets. Sampling was restricted to blood, and TCR repertoires in tissues likely differ from the TCR repertoires found in blood. Across a few donors, approximately 5% of naive CD4, around 3.5% of naive CD8, under 2.5% of memory CD4, and 0.3% to 0.45% of memory CD8 clonotypes were shared. The small number of donors limited the genetic and exposure-history diversity represented.

The TCR sequence derives from a man younger than 35 in good health. Some clones in this sample may be carry-over from other donors' samples. The sample taken for sequencing was naive CD4+ T cells from PBMCs. Explained via the paper, the cell subset or site label denotes: CD45RA+ positively selected. Here the chain combines TRBV4-3 and TRBJ1-5; TRBD1 agrees with 7 junctional bases. The nucleotide sequence reads TGCGCCAGCAGCCAAGAACCGGGACAGCAGCCCCAGCATTTT. This encodes CASSQEPGQQPQHF.